This is a list of T cell receptor beta chains from one sample in a study of response to subunit inactivated influenza vaccine. TCRdb re-derived calls from the RT-PCR reads in MiXCR, one entry per CDR3 protein. The data contain hundreds of thousands of distinct CDR3 sequences, roughly 13% of them singletons. The source material was PBMCs from blood, sampled about 14 days before vaccination. All receptors derive from a man aged 45-65 years who received an inactivated influenza vaccine. Both conserved end residues are part of each CDR3. Fields, in order: V gene, J gene, clone size, D gene, CDR3 protein, CDR3 DNA. D genes are given only for firm matches. A clone size is listed for some rows: how often the clone was seen (once, few, many), or a class if it is expanded.

V: TRBV12-3/TRBV12-4; J: TRBJ1-1; size: many; D: TRBD1; CDR3: CASSLGFYRGGTEAFF; DNA: TGTGCCAGCAGTTTAGGGTTCTACAGGGGGGGGACTGAAGCTTTCTTT
V: TRBV12-3/TRBV12-4; J: TRBJ2-7; size: NA; D: TRBD1; CDR3: CASGTGVSSYEQYF; DNA: TGTGCCAGTGGGACAGGTGTTAGCTCCTACGAGCAGTACTTC
V: TRBV3-1; J: TRBJ2-7; size: NA; D: NA; CDR3: CASSQEESRQYF; DNA: TGTGCCAGCAGCCAAGAGGAATCCCGGCAGTACTTC
V: TRBV7-4; J: TRBJ2-4; size: NA; D: NA; CDR3: CASSLEGRGGKNIQYF; DNA: TGTGCCAGCAGCTTAGAGGGGCGGGGAGGCAAAAACATTCAGTACTTC
V: TRBV6-2/TRBV6-3; J: TRBJ1-5; size: NA; D: NA; CDR3: CASSYGASGQPQHF; DNA: TGTGCCAGCAGTTACGGGGCGTCCGGTCAGCCCCAGCATTTT
V: TRBV4-3; J: TRBJ2-7; size: once; D: NA; CDR3: CASSQDAQRVGYEQYF; DNA: TGCGCCAGCAGCCAAGATGCCCAGCGGGTGGGGTACGAGCAGTACTTC
V: TRBV4-1; J: TRBJ1-3; size: few; D: NA; CDR3: CASSQSGAYGNTIYF; DNA: TGCGCCAGCAGCCAATCGGGGGCGTATGGAAACACCATATATTTT
V: TRBV27; J: TRBJ2-1; size: few; D: NA; CDR3: CASSPDTSSYNEQFF; DNA: TGTGCCAGCAGCCCCGACACGTCCTCCTACAATGAGCAGTTCTTC
V: TRBV7-2; J: TRBJ2-5; size: NA; D: NA; CDR3: CASSSRPFQETQYF; DNA: TGTGCCAGCAGCTCCCGGCCATTCCAAGAGACCCAGTACTTC
V: TRBV5-6; J: TRBJ2-7; size: NA; D: TRBD1; CDR3: CASSLGQGRGYF; DNA: TGTGCCAGCAGCTTGGGACAGGGAAGGGGGTACTTC
V: TRBV6-1; J: TRBJ1-2; size: few; D: TRBD1; CDR3: CASRKGTGVEGYTF; DNA: TGTGCCAGCAGGAAAGGGACAGGGGTGGAGGGCTACACCTTC
V: TRBV30; J: TRBJ1-1; size: NA; D: NA; CDR3: CAWSVPGAGYTEAFF; DNA: TGTGCCTGGAGTGTACCAGGGGCTGGGTACACTGAAGCTTTCTTT
V: TRBV7-7; J: TRBJ2-2; size: many; D: TRBD2; CDR3: CASSLGLAGITGELFF; DNA: TGTGCCAGCAGCTTGGGACTAGCAGGGATCACCGGGGAGCTGTTTTTT
V: TRBV9; J: TRBJ2-6; size: few; D: NA; CDR3: CASSPRDSGANVLTF; DNA: TGTGCCAGCAGCCCTCGAGACTCTGGGGCCAACGTCCTGACTTTC